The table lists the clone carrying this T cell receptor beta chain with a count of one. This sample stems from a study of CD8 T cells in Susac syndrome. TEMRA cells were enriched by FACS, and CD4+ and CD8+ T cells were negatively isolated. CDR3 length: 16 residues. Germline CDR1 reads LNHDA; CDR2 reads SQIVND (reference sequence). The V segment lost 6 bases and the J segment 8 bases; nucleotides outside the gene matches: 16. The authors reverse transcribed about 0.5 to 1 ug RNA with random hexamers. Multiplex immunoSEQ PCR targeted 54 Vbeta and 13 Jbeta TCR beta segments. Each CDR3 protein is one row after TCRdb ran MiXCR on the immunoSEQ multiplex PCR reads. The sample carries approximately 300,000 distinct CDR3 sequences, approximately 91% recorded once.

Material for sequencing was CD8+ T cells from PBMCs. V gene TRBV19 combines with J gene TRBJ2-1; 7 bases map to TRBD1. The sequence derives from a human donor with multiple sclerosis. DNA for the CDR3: TGTGCCAGTAGAGGACAGGTCGTCCCCCGAGGTGATGAGCAGTTCTTC. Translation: CASRGQVVPRGDEQFF.